The 9 T cell receptor beta chains presented below share a single source sample, sequenced in a study of blood T cell repertoires in COVID-19. Profiled with immunoSEQ multiplex PCR; TCRdb holds only in-frame clones, not every one. The profile shows more than 45,000 clones, 87% of them singletons. Sequencing was performed on peripheral blood. These receptors all stem from an older woman with COVID-19, enrolled during active disease.

This chain uses TRBV2 with TRBJ1-6; D not certain. CDR3 size: 13 residues. Germline values: CDR1 SNHLY, CDR2 FYNNEI. Trimming cost V 7 bases and J 9 bases, with 13 bases left between them. The CDR3 here is CASKKAGSSPLHF. The CDR3 DNA reads TGTGCCAGCAAGAAGGCAGGAAGTTCACCCCTCCACTTT. The full variable domain, its missing parts supplied by reference TRBV2 and TRBJ1-6, is EPEVTQTPSHQVTQMGQEVILRCVPISNHLYFYWYRQILGQKVEFLVSFYNNEISEKSEIFDDQFSVERPDGSNFTLKIRSTKLEDSAMYFCASKKAGSSPLHFGNGTRLTVT.

V is TRBV18 and J is TRBJ1-4, with a possible D match to TRBD1 (5 bases). Deletions cut 1 base from V and 7 bases from J, with 10 bases between. The CDR3 consists of 14 residues. The germline gives CDR1 KGHSH, CDR2 LQKENI. The CDR3 DNA reads as TGTGCCAGCTCACCACAGGGGATCCTTGAAAAACTGTTTTTT. This encodes CASSPQGILEKLFF.

V gene TRBV5-8 combines with J gene TRBJ2-1, with 10 bases fitting TRBD2. J lost 9 bases, V lost 4 bases, and 10 bases had no gene match. CDR1 is SGHTS and CDR2 is YDEGEE in the germline V gene. This CDR3 is built from 15 residues. CDR3 sequence (DNA): TGTGCCAGCAGCGTAAAGACTAGCGGGTTCCGTGAGCAGTTCTTC. Residues: CASSVKTSGFREQFF.

The V call is TRBV11-2, the J call TRBJ2-1; 10 nucleotides agree with TRBD2. The CDR3 runs to 14 residues. Germline V gene lookup returns CDR1 SGHAT and CDR2 FQNNGV. The V gene end was trimmed by 0 bases and the J gene end by 15 bases; junction bases not matched to a gene: 8. Written as DNA, the CDR3 is TGTGCCAGCAGCTTAGAGGCTAGCGGGGGTGTCCCGTTCTTC. Its translation: CASSLEASGGVPFF.

The V call is TRBV11-2, the J call TRBJ2-2; D perhaps matches TRBD1 (5 bases). The germline gives CDR1 SGHAT, CDR2 FQNNGV. With 1 base removed from V and 6 bases from J, the gap between germline ends came to 9 bases. This CDR3 contains 14 residues. DNA of the CDR3: TGTGCCAGCAGCTTAGGTCAGGGCGCCGGGGAGCTGTTTTTT. Translation: CASSLGQGAGELFF.

This clone was recorded a few times. The genes are TRBV19 and TRBJ1-1; the D gene is possibly TRBD1 (5 bases). CDR1 and CDR2 (germline): LNHDA, SQIVND (reference sequence). V was clipped by 4 bases and J by 6 bases, with 15 bases between them. This CDR3 contains 14 residues. CDR3 DNA: TGTGCCAGTAGTAAAGTCGGGGGTGTGGCTGAAGCTTTCTTT. Its protein is CASSKVGGVAEAFF. Complete variable domain (other parts from reference TRBV19 and TRBJ1-1): DGGITQSPKYLFRKEGQNVTLSCEQNLNHDAMYWYRQDPGQGLRLIYYSQIVNDFQKGDIAEGYSVSREKKESFPLTVTSAQKNPTAFYLCASSKVGGVAEAFFGQGTRLTVV.

This clone was found once. V is TRBV30 and J is TRBJ2-7; 8 bases match TRBD2. Germline assignment: CDR1 GTSNPN and CDR2 SVGIG (reference sequence). With V trimmed by 0 bases and J by 7 bases, 5 bases remained unmatched. The CDR3 runs 13 residues. The CDR3 is CAWSVGREGEQYF. In DNA form, the CDR3 reads TGTGCCTGGAGTGTGGGTCGGGAGGGGGAGCAGTACTTC.

This chain joins TRBV28 and TRBJ2-1; 9 nucleotides match TRBD2. Per the germline V gene, CDR1 is MDHEN and CDR2 is SYDVKM. V lost 7 bases and J lost 4; bases outside the gene matches: 8. CDR3 length equals 15 residues. The CDR3 DNA follows: TGTGCCAGCACCTTAGCGGGAGCTCTGTACAATGAGCAGTTCTTC. Residues: CASTLAGALYNEQFF.

The chain links TRBV6-6 to TRBJ2-1; no firm D call. The germline gives CDR1 MNHNY, CDR2 SVGAGI (reference sequence). With 1 base removed from V and 7 bases from J, the gap between germline ends came to 8 bases. The CDR3 spans 13 residues. The CDR3 coding sequence is TGTGCCAGCAGTTACTACAGCACAAATGAGCAGTTCTTC. Translated, it gives CASSYYSTNEQFF.